Below are 20 T cell receptor beta chains sequenced from a single sample in a study of neurological immune-mediated disorders. TCRdb reanalysed the 5' RACE reads using MiXCR and keeps one entry per CDR3 protein. The sample gives about 62,000 distinct CDR3 sequences, 3.5% to 4.5% of which show up once; under 2.5% is in the top ten. The source material was PBMCs. Every receptor here comes from a woman between 50 and 59 years old with multiple sclerosis.

This clonotype was recorded many times. V usage is TRBV24-1 and J usage is TRBJ1-5; D is unclear. Germline lookup yields CDR1 KGHDR and CDR2 SFDVKD. Deletions cut 5 bases from V and 0 bases from J, with 4 bases between. CDR3 length: 13 amino acids. CDR3 sequence: CATSGDSNQPQHF. CDR3 coding DNA: TGTGCCACCAGTGGGGATAGCAATCAGCCCCAGCATTTT.

Ten or more counts support this clonotype. This chain links TRBV5-1 with TRBJ1-1; unclear D gene. Between the trimmed V and J ends, which lost 4 bases and 3 bases, there was a span of 19 bases. Germline V gene sequence: CDR1 SGHRS, CDR2 YFSETQ. The CDR3 is made up of 16 amino acids. CDR3 region: CASSPDGWGGDTEAFF. The CDR3 DNA reads as TGCGCCAGCAGCCCTGATGGGTGGGGAGGCGACACTGAAGCTTTCTTT.

This clonotype was recorded many times. V and J are TRBV12-3 or TRBV12-4 and TRBJ2-5; TRBD2 matches at 8 bases. The CDR3 extends over 13 amino acids. V dropped 6 bases and J dropped 6; count of bases not matched to a gene: 6. Here the CDR3 DNA reads TGTGCCAGCAGACTAGCGGTGGTGAAGACCCAGTACTTC. Protein product: CASRLAVVKTQYF.

This clonotype appeared many times. This chain links TRBV7-2 with TRBJ2-7; D may be TRBD1 (6 bases). CDR1 and CDR2 (germline): SGHTA, FQGNSA. The V and J ends lost 8 bases and 2 bases respectively, with 19 bases between them. The CDR3 totals 15 residues. The CDR3 region is CASAPSRAGAYEQYF. The CDR3 DNA reads as TGTGCCAGCGCCCCATCCCGGGCAGGGGCCTACGAGCAGTACTTC. Full variable domain (outside the CDR3, taken from reference TRBV7-2 and TRBJ2-7): GAGVSQSPSNKVTEKGKDVELRCDPISGHTALYWYRQSLGQGLEFLIYFQGNSAPDKSGLPSDRFSAERTGGSVSTLTIQRTQQEDSAVYLCASAPSRAGAYEQYFGPGTRLTVT.

About this clonotype itself: Likely a read error: the CDR3 ends without its conserved phenylalanine or tryptophan. This rearrangement joins TRBV12-3 or TRBV12-4 to TRBJ1-2, with 7 bases that match TRBD1. V lost 2 bases, J lost 7 bases, and 4 bases stayed unmatched. This CDR3 is built from 13 residues. Here the CDR3 reads CASSLKGAFGYTN. CDR3 sequence (DNA): TGTGCCAGCAGTTTAAAGGGGGCTTTTGGCTACACCAAC.

This clonotype has a count of ten or more. V gene TRBV14 combines with J gene TRBJ2-3; no definite D call. The length of the CDR3 is 13 residues. V dropped 9 bases and J dropped 3 bases, with 13 bases sitting between them. Looked up from germline, CDR1 is SGHDN and CDR2 is FVKESK. CDR3 sequence reads: CASNRRATDTQYF. The CDR3 region has the DNA TGTGCCAGTAATAGGCGAGCGACAGATACGCAGTATTTT.

This clonotype was seen many times. One end of the junction varies from germline; a read error may be responsible. The chain carries TRBV5-1 and TRBJ2-1; TRBD1 is a possible D gene (5 bases). The CDR3 length is 15 residues. Germline CDR1 SGHRS, CDR2 YFSETQ. The DNA for the CDR3 is TGCGCCAGCCGCCTGACTTATGGACAATACAATGAACAGTTCTTC. The encoded protein is CASRLTYGQYNEQFF.

The table lists this clonotype with many counts. The J gene is TRBJ1-2, the V gene TRBV5-1; D is undetermined. Germline V gene lookup returns CDR1 SGHRS and CDR2 YFSETQ. The V and J ends lost 0 bases and 7 bases respectively, with 7 bases between them. The CDR3 sequence is 12 residues long. This chain's CDR3 is CASSLGPGGYTF. Written as DNA, the CDR3 is TGCGCCAGCAGCTTGGGACCGGGTGGCTACACCTTC.

The sample holds many counts of this clonotype. The chain joins TRBV11-1 to TRBJ2-7, with 11 bases aligning to TRBD2. The CDR3 sequence is 16 residues long. Germline CDR1 is SGHAT and CDR2 is FQDESV (reference sequence). Trimming cost V 5 bases and J 0 bases; bases outside gene matches: 6. DNA of the CDR3: TGTGCCAGCAGCCTCTCCGGGACTAGCGGCTCCTACGAGCAGTACTTC. Amino acids: CASSLSGTSGSYEQYF. Combining the CDR3 with reference TRBV11-1 and TRBJ2-7 gives the whole variable domain EAEVAQSPRYKITEKSQAVAFWCDPISGHATLYWYRQILGQGPELLVQFQDESVVDDSQLPKDRFSAERLKGVDSTLKIQPAELGDSAMYLCASSLSGTSGSYEQYFGPGTRLTVT.

This clonotype was detected a few times. The chain is built from TRBV27 and TRBJ2-7, with D perhaps assigned TRBD1 or TRBD2 (5 bases each). The V gene's germline CDR1 is MNHEY and CDR2 SMNVEV (reference sequence). Trimming took 4 bases from V and 2 from J, leaving 24 bases between them. The CDR3 extends over 18 amino acids. The CDR3 protein is CASSSRDGGMIRAYEQYF. CDR3 nucleotide sequence: TGTGCCAGCAGTTCCCGGGACGGAGGAATGATAAGAGCCTACGAGCAGTACTTC.

In this sample, this clonotype turned up many times. V is TRBV29-1 and J is TRBJ1-1, with D perhaps matching TRBD1 (6 bases). Trimming removed 5 bases at V and 6 bases at J, with 19 bases between. The CDR3 is 14 residues long. Germline CDR1 and CDR2: SQVTM and ANQGSEA. The CDR3 loop reads CSVLKDSTRAEAFF. The CDR3 region has the DNA TGCAGCGTTCTCAAGGACAGTACCAGGGCTGAAGCTTTCTTT.

This clonotype was seen ten or more times. This chain links TRBV12-3 or TRBV12-4 with TRBJ2-2; tentatively, D is TRBD2 (6 bases). The CDR3 runs to 16 residues. Trimming cost V 8 bases and J 0 bases, with 16 bases left between them. Here the CDR3 DNA reads TGTGCCAGCGGCGGGACCACTCGAGCGAACACCGGGGAGCTGTTTTTT. Its protein product is CASGGTTRANTGELFF.

This clonotype was picked up many times. The chain links TRBV20-1 to TRBJ2-7; 16 bases fit TRBD2. V gave up 5 bases and J gave up 7 bases; unmatched junction bases: 2. The length of the CDR3 is 13 residues. The germline V gene encodes CDR1 DFQATT and CDR2 SNEGSKA (reference sequence). CDR3 in amino acids: CSAPGLAGGEQYF. The CDR3 coding sequence is TGCAGTGCTCCGGGACTAGCGGGAGGGGAGCAGTACTTC.

This clonotype is labeled as medium-sized. V is TRBV29-1 and J is TRBJ1-4, with D perhaps TRBD1 (5 bases). V was trimmed by 4 bases and J by 10 bases, leaving 13 bases between them. Per the germline V gene, CDR1 is SQVTM and CDR2 is ANQGSEA. This CDR3 region has 12 residues. The CDR3 here is CSVGGRDGKLFF. DNA of the CDR3: TGCAGCGTTGGAGGCAGGGACGGAAAACTGTTTTTT.

The sample holds many counts of this clonotype. The rearrangement uses TRBV9 and TRBJ2-2; D gene ambiguous. The ends were cut back, 0 bases at V and 7 bases at J, with 4 bases in the middle. The germline CDR1 and CDR2 sequences are SGDLS and YYNGEE. This CDR3 spans 12 amino acids. CDR3 amino acids: CASSVGGGELFF. DNA for the CDR3: TGTGCCAGCAGCGTAGGTGGCGGGGAGCTGTTTTTT.

This clonotype was counted many times. The chain joins TRBV4-2 to TRBJ1-5; 7 bases agree with TRBD1. This CDR3 spans 16 amino acids. J was trimmed by 6 bases and V by 5 bases; bases with no gene match: 13. From germline, CDR1 is LGHNA and CDR2 YNFKEQ. As DNA, the CDR3 is TGTGCCAGCAGCTTATCCGGACAGGAAGGGGGTCAGCCCCAGCATTTT. It translates to CASSLSGQEGGQPQHF.

This clonotype appeared many times. A much bigger clone sits one base away, suggesting this may be a read error. The chain has TRBV20-1 and TRBJ2-2; TRBD1 matches at 7 bases. This CDR3 is built from 15 residues. With V trimmed by 5 bases and J by 5 bases, 11 bases remained unmatched. Germline V gene lookup returns CDR1 DFQATT and CDR2 SNEGSKA (reference sequence). CDR3 sequence: CSAGDWDRGTGELFF. For the CDR3, the DNA is TGCAGTGCTGGCGATTGGGACAGAGGGACCGGGGAGCTGTTTTTT.

There are many counts of this clonotype. The chain links TRBV20-1 to TRBJ2-7; either TRBD1 or TRBD2 may fit D (5 bases each). CDR1 and CDR2 from the germline V gene are DFQATT and SNEGSKA (reference sequence). This CDR3 has 15 residues. Between the trimmed V and J ends, which lost 6 bases and 2 bases, there was a span of 20 bases. The CDR3 bases are TGCAGTGCGCCCAGGGTCGCGGGCCGGGCCTACGAGCAGTACTTC. This translates into CSAPRVAGRAYEQYF.

This clonotype was counted a few times. This could be a read error, since a much larger clone is one nucleotide away. The chain employs TRBV11-2 and TRBJ1-4; D is unresolved. V was trimmed by 5 bases and J by 7 bases, leaving 14 bases between them. The CDR3 length is 14 residues. CDR1 is SGHAT and CDR2 is FQNNGV in the germline V gene. The CDR3 nucleotides read TGTGCCAGCAGCGGCCTAAGTGTAGGTGAAAAACTGTTTTTT. Its protein is CASSGLSVGEKLFF. Combining the CDR3 with reference TRBV11-2 and TRBJ1-4 gives the whole variable domain EAGVAQSPRYKIIEKRQSVAFWCNPISGHATLYWYQQILGQGPKLLIQFQNNGVVDDSQLPKDRFSAERLKGVDSTLKIQPAKLEDSAVYLCASSGLSVGEKLFFGSGTQLSVL.

This clonotype has a handful of counts. The V call is TRBV7-6, the J call TRBJ1-5, with D perhaps matching TRBD1 (5 bases). Germline V gene lookup returns CDR1 SGHVS and CDR2 FNYEAQ. The CDR3 consists of 16 residues. V was shortened by 1 base and J by 3 bases, with 13 bases between the two germline ends. This chain's CDR3 is CASSLGPRVINQPQHF. DNA of the CDR3: TGTGCCAGCAGCTTAGGTCCCAGGGTTATCAATCAGCCCCAGCATTTT. Full variable domain (remainder filled in from reference TRBV7-6 and TRBJ1-5): GAGVSQSPRYKVTKRGQDVALRCDPISGHVSLYWYRQALGQGPEFLTYFNYEAQQDKSGLPNDRFSAERPEGSISTLTIQRTEQRDSAMYRCASSLGPRVINQPQHFGDGTRLSIL.